This TCR beta chain was documented in a study of blood T cells in healthy people across ages. Looking at the study overall: Capture by template switching was about one barcoded beta molecule per two T cells.

Per germline, CDR1 SGHRS and CDR2 YFSETQ. Deletions cut 4 bases from V and 5 bases from J, with 12 bases between. The CDR3 is 14 residues long. Next came a second PCR, run for about 7 to 12 cycles, which used a sample-barcoded 5' primer along with a J-beta primer mix. MiXCR, run by TCRdb on the 5' RACE reads, gives a single entry per CDR3 protein. Of some 1.5 million distinct CDR3 sequences listed, 28% were seen once; the top ten hold 7% to 9%. As for this clonotype: Its antigen is still unknown.

Findings of the study overall: Unsorted PBMC input precluded a conclusive naive versus antigen-experienced comparison. TCR beta diversity per million T cells fell roughly linearly with age.

The TCR originated in a woman in her 30s in good health. The source material was blood. The V gene is TRBV5-1, the J gene TRBJ2-2; no definite D call. CDR3 bases: TGCGCCAGCAGCCCACCCGGACCTACCGGGGAGCTGTTTTTT. This translates into CASSPPGPTGELFF. The full variable domain, completed using reference TRBV5-1 and TRBJ2-2, is KAGVTQTPRYLIKTRGQQVTLSCSPISGHRSVSWYQQTPGQGLQFLFEYFSETQRNKGNFPGRFSGRQFSNSRSEMNVSTLELGDSALYLCASSPPGPTGELFFGEGSRLTVL.